Below are 5 T cell receptor beta chains sequenced from a single sample in a study of blood T cell repertoires in COVID-19. Data came from immunoSEQ multiplex PCR; TCRdb stores just in-frame clones and leaves some out. The profile shows fewer than 300,000 clones, 90% of them singletons. What was sequenced was peripheral blood. The receptors here all came from a woman aged 50 to 60 with COVID-19, enrolled during active disease.

CDR3 in DNA: TGTGCCAGCAGCGGATCGGGACAGTCTTATTCTGAAGCTTTCTTT. Protein: CASSGSGQSYSEAFF. The chain is built from TRBV5-4 and TRBJ1-1, with TRBD1 matching 7 bases. This CDR3 comprises 15 residues. In germline, CDR1 is SGHNT, CDR2 YYREEE (reference sequence). Losses at the gene ends were 4 bases for V and 6 bases for J; bases not matched to a gene: 12.

This chain links TRBV6-5 with TRBJ2-7; TRBD2 matches 7 bases. CDR1 is MNHEY and CDR2 is SVGAGI in the germline V gene. J was trimmed by 2 bases and V by 6 bases; bases with no gene match: 4. The CDR3 sequence is 13 residues long. CDR3 sequence (DNA): TGTGCCAGCAGGGCGGGACTAACCTACGAGCAGTACTTC. As protein: CASRAGLTYEQYF.

The CDR3 loop is CATSRDLGTGVYNEQFF. In DNA form, the CDR3 reads TGTGCCACCAGCAGAGATCTCGGGACAGGGGTCTACAATGAGCAGTTCTTC. The rearrangement links TRBV15 to TRBJ2-1, with 10 positions matching TRBD1. The CDR3 contains 17 residues. Germline V gene lookup returns CDR1 LNHNV and CDR2 YYDKDF (reference sequence). The V segment lost 0 bases and the J segment 3 bases; nucleotides outside the gene matches: 5.

The rearrangement links TRBV4-3 to TRBJ2-3; possible D gene TRBD1, 6 bases. Deletions cut 1 base from V and 6 bases from J, with 11 bases between. Germline CDR1 and CDR2: LGHNA and YSLEER. This CDR3 region has 14 residues. This chain's CDR3 is CASSQAGVGDTQYF. DNA for the CDR3: TGCGCCAGCAGCCAAGCAGGGGTTGGCGATACGCAGTATTTT.

The gene calls are TRBV6-4 and TRBJ2-3; TRBD2 might be the D (5 bases). CDR1 and CDR2 from the germline V gene are MRHNA and SNTAGT. CDR3 length: 14 amino acids. Trimming took off 6 bases at V and 1 base at J, with 11 bases between the two ends. The CDR3: CASSPEGGTDTQYF. The CDR3 nucleotides are TGTGCCAGCAGCCCCGAGGGAGGCACAGATACGCAGTATTTT.